In its sample, the clone carrying this TCR beta chain was seen once. The antigen remains undetermined. This sample was taken from a study of a mutant IDH1 vaccine in newly diagnosed glioma. J lost 2 bases, V lost 3 bases, and 8 bases had no gene match. Germline V gene data show CDR1 as MGHDK and CDR2 as SYGVNS. This CDR3 spans 16 amino acids. Method: immunoSEQ multiplex PCR; TCRdb's copy keeps in-frame clones and lacks some. The sample lists 59,000 or so clones; about 90% were seen once. Time point reported: baseline, week 1 (first vaccination visit). The treatment: pre-vaccination baseline after standard-of-care therapy. Each of the donors came in with new WHO grade 3 or 4 astrocytomas that were IDH1-mutant and ATRX-lost. Broader study findings: Pseudoprogression appeared independent of alterations in top peripheral clonotypes. Across multiple MHC alleles, 93.3% of patients had vaccine-induced responses.

The specimen comprised PBMCs, sampled from a glioma patient treated with radiotherapy, temozolomide or both. The chain uses TRBV25-1 and TRBJ2-7; 9 bases are a match to TRBD1. The receptor was derived from a man aged 50 to 59 with glioma. The CDR3 DNA is TGTGCCAGCAGTGAGATGGGGAGACAGGGGGCCTACGAGCAGTACTTC. It specifies CASSEMGRQGAYEQYF.